This note documents a single TCR beta chain sequence. Its antigen is currently unknown. V lost 2 bases and J lost 7, with 15 bases in between. This CDR3 comprises 15 residues. This entry is derived from a study of blood T cells in healthy people across ages. Overall study: Template switching captured about one barcoded beta molecule per two T cells. General observations from the study: Among T cells, TCR beta diversity per million cells dropped roughly linearly as age rose.

Using a J-beta primer mix together with a sample-barcoded 5' primer, a second PCR was run for about 7 to 12 cycles. Each sample provided no less than 2.5 million CDR3-containing paired-end reads. Via MiXCR, TCRdb re-called the 5' RACE reads, giving one row per CDR3 protein. The sample consists of hundreds of thousands of distinct CDR3 sequences, 35% to 40% of them appearing once. Per-sample PBMC isolation yielded at least 6.5 million cells. The sample was blood. J is TRBJ1-5 and V is TRBV12-3 or TRBV12-4; D unresolved. The clonotype comes from a man aged 18-30 years in good health. The CDR3 region has the DNA TGTGCCAGCAGTTTATCGGGAGGAATTCGACAGCCCCAGCATTTT. Its protein product is CASSLSGGIRQPQHF.